This T cell receptor beta chain was recovered during a study of OX40 agonist ivuxolimab in advanced cancers. Overall study context: With a range of about 23 to 90, age averaged 60 years, and nearly 85% were male.

This clone was detected only once. TCRdb's table, derived via immunoSEQ multiplex PCR, lists solely in-frame clones and lacks some. The sample holds fewer than 65,000 clones, roughly nine tenths seen once. J lost 7 bases, V lost 5 bases, and 13 bases had no gene match. Germline-derived CDR1 and CDR2 are SGHVS and FQNEAQ. This CDR3 contains 16 residues. This sequence joins TRBV7-8 and TRBJ2-2; 7 nucleotides align to TRBD2. This receptor was taken from an adult with an advanced solid tumor such as melanoma, head and neck, liver or kidney cancer. Material: CD4+ or CD8+ T cells sorted from blood, obtained in a trial of the OX40 agonist ivuxolimab. CDR3: CASSLGAGAIYGELFF. As DNA, the CDR3 is TGTGCCAGCAGCCTAGGGGCGGGAGCAATTTACGGGGAGCTGTTTTTT.